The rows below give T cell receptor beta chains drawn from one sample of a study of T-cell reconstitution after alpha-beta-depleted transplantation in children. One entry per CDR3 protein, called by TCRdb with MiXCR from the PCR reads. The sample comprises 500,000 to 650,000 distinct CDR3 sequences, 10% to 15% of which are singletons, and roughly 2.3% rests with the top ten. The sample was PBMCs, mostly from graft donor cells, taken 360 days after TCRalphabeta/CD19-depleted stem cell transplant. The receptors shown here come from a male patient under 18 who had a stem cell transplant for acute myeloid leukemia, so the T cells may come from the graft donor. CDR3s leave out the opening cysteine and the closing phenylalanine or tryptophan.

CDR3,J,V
ASSQARTGWEQETQY,TRBJ2-5,TRBV4-3
ASSLIGPALAGANEQF,TRBJ2-1,TRBV7-3
AIQAPSRSPLH,TRBJ1-6,TRBV28
ASSPGDRSNYGYT,TRBJ1-2,TRBV5-1
ATDRLAGVNEQF,TRBJ2-1,TRBV6-2/TRBV6-3
ASEPGGAHIYEQY,TRBJ2-7,TRBV21-1
ASPLDRDYPPETQY,TRBJ2-5,TRBV7-9
ASSSSLAGAGEQF,TRBJ2-1,TRBV11-1
SVDSTGMNTEAF,TRBJ1-1,TRBV29-1
AIRESAGTGGRETQY,TRBJ2-5,TRBV10-3
ATSRDWTERTDTQY,TRBJ2-3,TRBV15
ASSFVPSGRWSSYNEQF,TRBJ2-1,TRBV28
ASSPLGAGETQY,TRBJ2-5,TRBV5-6
ASSLTGANNYGYT,TRBJ1-2,TRBV28
ASSPRPTGGYT,TRBJ1-2,TRBV27
ASSPRELYEQY,TRBJ2-7,TRBV18